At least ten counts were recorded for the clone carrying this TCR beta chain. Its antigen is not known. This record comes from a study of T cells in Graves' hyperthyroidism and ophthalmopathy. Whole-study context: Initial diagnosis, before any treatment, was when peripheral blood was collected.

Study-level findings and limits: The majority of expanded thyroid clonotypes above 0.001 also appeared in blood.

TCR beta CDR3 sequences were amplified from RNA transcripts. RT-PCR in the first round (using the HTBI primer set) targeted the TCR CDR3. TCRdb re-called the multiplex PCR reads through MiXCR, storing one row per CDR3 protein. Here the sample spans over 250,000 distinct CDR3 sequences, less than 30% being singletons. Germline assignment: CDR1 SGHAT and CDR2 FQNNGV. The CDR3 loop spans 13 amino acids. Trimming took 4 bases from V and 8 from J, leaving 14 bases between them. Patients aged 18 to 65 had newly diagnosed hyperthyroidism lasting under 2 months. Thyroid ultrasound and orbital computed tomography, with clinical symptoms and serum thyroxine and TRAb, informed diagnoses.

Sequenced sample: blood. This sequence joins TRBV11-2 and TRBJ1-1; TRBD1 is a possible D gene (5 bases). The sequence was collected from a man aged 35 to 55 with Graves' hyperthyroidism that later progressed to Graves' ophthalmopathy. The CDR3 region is CASSYPGGREAFF. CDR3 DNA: TGTGCCAGCAGCTACCCCGGGGGACGGGAAGCTTTCTTT.